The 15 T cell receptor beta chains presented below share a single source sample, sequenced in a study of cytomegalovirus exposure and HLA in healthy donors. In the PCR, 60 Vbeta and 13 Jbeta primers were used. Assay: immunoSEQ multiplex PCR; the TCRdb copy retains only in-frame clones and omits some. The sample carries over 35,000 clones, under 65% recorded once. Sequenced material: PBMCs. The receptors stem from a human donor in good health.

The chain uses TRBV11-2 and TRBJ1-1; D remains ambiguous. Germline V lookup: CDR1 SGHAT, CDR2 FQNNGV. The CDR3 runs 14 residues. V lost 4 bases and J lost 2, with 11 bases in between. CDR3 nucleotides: TGTGCCAGCAGCTCCCCCGCGGGTAACACTGAAGCTTTCTTT. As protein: CASSSPAGNTEAFF.

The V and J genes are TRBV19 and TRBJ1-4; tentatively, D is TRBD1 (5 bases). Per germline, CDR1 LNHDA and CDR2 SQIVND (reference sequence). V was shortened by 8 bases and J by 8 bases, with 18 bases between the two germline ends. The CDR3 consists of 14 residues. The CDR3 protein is CASSSGGLGEKLFF. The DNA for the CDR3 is TGTGCCAGTTCCTCGGGGGGACTTGGGGAAAAACTGTTTTTT.

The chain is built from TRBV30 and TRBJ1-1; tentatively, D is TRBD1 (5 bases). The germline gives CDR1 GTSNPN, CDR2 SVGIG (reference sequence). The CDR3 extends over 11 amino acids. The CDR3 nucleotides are TGTGCTCAAACAGGGAACACTGAAGCTTTCTTT. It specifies CAQTGNTEAFF.

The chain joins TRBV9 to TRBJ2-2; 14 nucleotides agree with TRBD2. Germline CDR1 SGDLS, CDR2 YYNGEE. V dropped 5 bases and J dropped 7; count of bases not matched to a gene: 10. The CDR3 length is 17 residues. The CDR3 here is CASSWTSGGFGYGELFF. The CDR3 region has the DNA TGTGCCAGCAGTTGGACTAGCGGGGGGTTCGGGTACGGGGAGCTGTTTTTT.

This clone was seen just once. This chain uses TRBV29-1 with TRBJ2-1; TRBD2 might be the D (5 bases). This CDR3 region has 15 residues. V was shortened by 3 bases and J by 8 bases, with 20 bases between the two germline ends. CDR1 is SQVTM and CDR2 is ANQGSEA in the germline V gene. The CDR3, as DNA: TGCAGCGTTGAGACCCTTGAGGGCGCAAGGGATGAGCAGTTCTTC. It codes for CSVETLEGARDEQFF.

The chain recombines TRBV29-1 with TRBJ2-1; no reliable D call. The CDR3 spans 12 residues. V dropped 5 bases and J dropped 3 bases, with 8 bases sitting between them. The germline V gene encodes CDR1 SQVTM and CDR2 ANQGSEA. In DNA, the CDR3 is TGCAGCGTTACCCCGGGCTACAATGAGCAGTTCTTC. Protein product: CSVTPGYNEQFF.

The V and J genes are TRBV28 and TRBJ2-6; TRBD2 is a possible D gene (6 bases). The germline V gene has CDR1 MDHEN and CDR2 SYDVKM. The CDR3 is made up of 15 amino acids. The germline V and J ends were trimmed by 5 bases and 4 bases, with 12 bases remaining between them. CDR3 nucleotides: TGTGCCAGCAGTAACGGGGGAAGCGGGGCCAACGTCCTGACTTTC. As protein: CASSNGGSGANVLTF.

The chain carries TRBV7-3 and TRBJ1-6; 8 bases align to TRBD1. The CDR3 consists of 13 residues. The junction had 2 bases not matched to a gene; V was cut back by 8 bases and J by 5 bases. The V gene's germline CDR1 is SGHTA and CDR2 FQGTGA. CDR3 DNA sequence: TGTGCCAGCCGGGGACAGGATAATTCACCCCTCCACTTT. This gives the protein CASRGQDNSPLHF.

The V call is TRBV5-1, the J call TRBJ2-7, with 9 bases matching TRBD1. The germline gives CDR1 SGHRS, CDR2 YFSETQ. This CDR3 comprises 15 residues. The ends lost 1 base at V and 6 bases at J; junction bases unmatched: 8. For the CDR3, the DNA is TGCGCCAGCAGCTTGAAACAGGGGGCCAGATTCGAGCAGTACTTC. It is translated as CASSLKQGARFEQYF.

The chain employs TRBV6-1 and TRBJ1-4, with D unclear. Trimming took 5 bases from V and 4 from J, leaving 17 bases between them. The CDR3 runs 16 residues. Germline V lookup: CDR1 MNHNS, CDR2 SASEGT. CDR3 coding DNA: TGTGCCAGCAGTCAAGACGCCAACGGAGTTAATGAAAAACTGTTTTTT. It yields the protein CASSQDANGVNEKLFF.

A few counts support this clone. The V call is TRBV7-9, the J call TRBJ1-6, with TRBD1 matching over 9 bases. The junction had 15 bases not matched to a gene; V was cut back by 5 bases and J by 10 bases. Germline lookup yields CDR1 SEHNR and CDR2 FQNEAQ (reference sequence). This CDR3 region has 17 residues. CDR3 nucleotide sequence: TGTGCCAGCAGCGGAGCACAGGGGACAGGGCGGGGATCACCCCTCCACTTT. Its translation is CASSGAQGTGRGSPLHF.

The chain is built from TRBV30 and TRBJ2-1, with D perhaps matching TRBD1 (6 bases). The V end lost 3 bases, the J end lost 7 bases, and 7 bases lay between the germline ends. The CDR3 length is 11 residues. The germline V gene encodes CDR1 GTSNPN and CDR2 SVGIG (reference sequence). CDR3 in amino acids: CAWRGANEQFF. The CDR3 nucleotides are TGTGCCTGGAGGGGGGCGAATGAGCAGTTCTTC.

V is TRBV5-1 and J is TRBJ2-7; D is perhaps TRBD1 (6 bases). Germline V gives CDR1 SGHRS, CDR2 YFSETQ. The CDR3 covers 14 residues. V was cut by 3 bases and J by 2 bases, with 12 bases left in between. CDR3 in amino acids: CASSWTGTTYEQYF. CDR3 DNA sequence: TGCGCCAGCAGCTGGACCGGGACAACCTACGAGCAGTACTTC. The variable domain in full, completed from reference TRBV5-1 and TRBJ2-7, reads KAGVTQTPRYLIKTRGQQVTLSCSPISGHRSVSWYQQTPGQGLQFLFEYFSETQRNKGNFPGRFSGRQFSNSRSEMNVSTLELGDSALYLCASSWTGTTYEQYFGPGTRLTVT.

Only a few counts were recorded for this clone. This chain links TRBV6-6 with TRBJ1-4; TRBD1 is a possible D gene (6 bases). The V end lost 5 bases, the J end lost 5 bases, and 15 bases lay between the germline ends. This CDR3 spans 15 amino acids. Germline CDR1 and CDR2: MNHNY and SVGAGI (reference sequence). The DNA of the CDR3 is TGTGCCAGCAGTCCCAGGGGCCGGCGCAATGAAAAACTGTTTTTT. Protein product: CASSPRGRRNEKLFF.

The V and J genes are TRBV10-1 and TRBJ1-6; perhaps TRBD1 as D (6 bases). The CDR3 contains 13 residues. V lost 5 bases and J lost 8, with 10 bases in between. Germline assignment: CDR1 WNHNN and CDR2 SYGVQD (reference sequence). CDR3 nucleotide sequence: TGCGCCAGCAGTAACGAGGGGGATTCACCCCTCCACTTT. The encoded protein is CASSNEGDSPLHF.